This passage covers 18 T cell receptor beta chains from one sample sequenced in a study of CXCR3-negative and CXCR3-positive naive CD8 T cells. Overall study findings and caveats: The study found more hydrophobic TRB CDR3s in CXCR3-positive naive cells than in CXCR3-negative naive cells.

With UMI labels, 5' RACE was used to prepare the TRB cDNA libraries. TCRdb reprocessed the 5' RACE reads; each CDR3 protein has one entry and no DNA is given. Its table records some 7,600 distinct CDR3 sequences. These TCRs are of unknown antigen specificity. Sequencing was carried out using naive CXCR3+ CD8+ T cells from blood. Subset here: CD45RO-CCR7+CD27+CD95- naive CD8+ T cells expressing CXCR3 (TNR3+). These receptors were obtained from a human donor in good health. Some clones in this sample may be carry-over from other donors' samples.

This chain links TRBV5-4 with TRBJ2-3; TCRdb names TRBD1, which stays unverified in the absence of DNA. The CDR3 length is 14 residues. The V gene's germline CDR1 is SGHNT and CDR2 YYREEE (reference sequence). CDR3 sequence reads: CASSSPGSTDTQYF.

The J gene is TRBJ2-1, the V gene TRBV28. Germline V gives CDR1 MDHEN, CDR2 SYDVKM. The CDR3 length is 15 residues. CDR3 region: CASSLQGGSYNEQFF. Together with reference TRBV28 and TRBJ2-1, the CDR3 gives the full variable domain: DVKVTQSSRYLVKRTGEKVFLECVQDMDHENMFWYRQDPGLGLRLIYFSYDVKMKEKGDIPEGYSVSREKKERFSLILESASTNQTSMYLCASSLQGGSYNEQFFGPGTRLTVL.

Frequency places this clonotype as medium-sized. V gene TRBV20-1 combines with J gene TRBJ2-1; TCRdb picks TRBD2, but there is no DNA to check that call. The CDR3 has 15 amino acids. The germline V gene has CDR1 DFQATT and CDR2 SNEGSKA (reference sequence). This CDR3 is CSARDLREGLNEQFF.

The genes are TRBV19 and TRBJ2-1; TCRdb's assignment of TRBD1 cannot be checked, as there is no DNA. Germline V CDR1 and CDR2: LNHDA, SQIVND (reference sequence). CDR3 size: 16 residues. CDR3: CASKVSGASSYNEQFF.

The chain links TRBV29-1 to TRBJ2-7; TCRdb returns TRBD1, unconfirmable since there is no DNA. Germline loops: CDR1 SQVTM, CDR2 ANQGSEA. CDR3 size: 12 residues. Here the CDR3 reads CSGRTGNDEQYF.

This clonotype counts as medium-sized by frequency. V usage is TRBV7-3 and J usage is TRBJ1-5. The CDR3 spans 15 residues. Germline assignment: CDR1 SGHTA and CDR2 FQGTGA. CDR3: CASTTRGGGNQPQHF. Supplemented by reference TRBV7-3 and TRBJ1-5, the full variable domain reads GAGVSQTPSNKVTEKGKYVELRCDPISGHTALYWYRQSLGQGPEFLIYFQGTGAADDSGLPNDRFFAVRPEGSVSTLKIQRTERGDSAVYLCASTTRGGGNQPQHFGDGTRLSIL.

The chain couples TRBV20-1 to TRBJ2-3; the D gene TCRdb calls, TRBD2, cannot be checked with no DNA. This CDR3 has 15 residues. Per the germline V gene, CDR1 is DFQATT and CDR2 is SNEGSKA (reference sequence). This CDR3 is CSARDGTSGTDTQYF.

This chain links TRBV19 with TRBJ2-5; TCRdb lists TRBD1, though no DNA is available to test this call. CDR1 LNHDA and CDR2 SQIVND come from the germline V gene (reference sequence). This CDR3 is built from 14 residues. This CDR3 reads CASSRDRDVETQYF. The variable domain in full, with the rest retrieved from reference TRBV19 and TRBJ2-5, is DGGITQSPKYLFRKEGQNVTLSCEQNLNHDAMYWYRQDPGQGLRLIYYSQIVNDFQKGDIAEGYSVSREKKESFPLTVTSAQKNPTAFYLCASSRDRDVETQYFGPGTRLLVL.

Considering frequency, this clonotype is medium-sized. The V gene is TRBV7-9, the J gene TRBJ2-7; there is no DNA to check the TCRdb D call of TRBD2. CDR3 length: 13 amino acids. CDR1 is SEHNR, CDR2 FQNEAQ, per germline (reference sequence). The CDR3 spells CASSHLVLYEQYF.

This rearrangement joins TRBV5-1 to TRBJ2-3; the D call from TCRdb, TRBD1, cannot be confirmed without DNA. The CDR3 covers 15 residues. The germline gives CDR1 SGHRS, CDR2 YFSETQ. CDR3 sequence: CASSLGTVGTDTQYF.

Here the CDR3 reads CASSPESFEQYF. The chain couples TRBV7-9 to TRBJ2-7. The length of the CDR3 is 12 residues. The germline CDR1 and CDR2 sequences are SEHNR and FQNEAQ (reference sequence).

The V gene is TRBV11-2, the J gene TRBJ2-7; the D gene TCRdb calls, TRBD2, cannot be checked with no DNA. The V gene's germline CDR1 is SGHAT and CDR2 FQNNGV. This CDR3 has 17 amino acids. CDR3 sequence: CASSLMNLAGGAYEQYF.

This sequence joins TRBV7-9 and TRBJ1-1; TCRdb's assignment of TRBD1 cannot be checked, as there is no DNA. The CDR3 is 18 amino acids. Germline V gene lookup returns CDR1 SEHNR and CDR2 FQNEAQ (reference sequence). The CDR3 protein is CASSSSGTVESSDTEAFF.

This clonotype is medium-sized by frequency. V and J are TRBV12-3 or TRBV12-4 and TRBJ2-3; the TCRdb D gene call, TRBD1, has no DNA to confirm it. This CDR3 has 14 residues. CDR3 sequence reads: CASSSPVGPDTQYF.

This chain joins TRBV7-8 and TRBJ1-2; TCRdb returns TRBD1, unconfirmable since there is no DNA. This CDR3 comprises 14 residues. Germline loops: CDR1 SGHVS, CDR2 FQNEAQ. CDR3 protein: CASSSRPVGYGYTF.

The chain uses TRBV2 and TRBJ2-1; without DNA, the TCRdb call of TRBD2 cannot be checked. Germline V gives CDR1 SNHLY, CDR2 FYNNEI. The CDR3 has 15 amino acids. CDR3 sequence: CASSSGRATYNEQFF. Filled out from reference TRBV2 and TRBJ2-1, the complete variable domain reads EPEVTQTPSHQVTQMGQEVILRCVPISNHLYFYWYRQILGQKVEFLVSFYNNEISEKSEIFDDQFSVERPDGSNFTLKIRSTKLEDSAMYFCASSSGRATYNEQFFGPGTRLTVL.

This clonotype shows up as medium-sized by frequency. The CDR3 spells CASSYFGSHPAIEQYF. V is TRBV6-5 and J is TRBJ2-7; the TCRdb D gene call, TRBD1, has no DNA to confirm it. There are 16 residues in the CDR3. Looked up from germline, CDR1 is MNHEY and CDR2 is SVGAGI.

The V call is TRBV21-1, the J call TRBJ2-4. TRBV21-1 is designated a pseudogene. CDR3 size: 16 residues. The CDR3 spells CASSKARGLAKNIQYF.